The 5 T cell receptor beta chains presented below share a single source sample, sequenced in a study of T cell responses to AZD1222 COVID-19 vaccine. Here immunoSEQ multiplex PCR was the method, and the copy in TCRdb shows in-frame clones only, minus some. Among about 150,000 clones, 88% were seen once, and the ten largest hold about 5.4%. The specimen was peripheral blood, collected 28 days after the second dose of the MenACWY control vaccine. The receptors derive from an adult who received the MenACWY meningococcal vaccine as a control.

J is TRBJ1-1 and V is TRBV11-2, with TRBD1 matching 7 bases. The CDR3 is made up of 13 amino acids. V gave up 3 bases and J gave up 11 bases; unmatched junction bases: 9. The germline gives CDR1 SGHAT, CDR2 FQNNGV. The CDR3 DNA follows: TGTGCCAGCAGCTTGGGCGCGGGACAGAACGCTTTCTTT. Protein: CASSLGAGQNAFF.

In its sample, this clone was seen once. This rearrangement joins TRBV27 to TRBJ2-1; TRBD2 matches at 10 bases. From germline, CDR1 is MNHEY and CDR2 SMNVEV (reference sequence). This CDR3 is built from 15 residues. J lost 4 bases, V lost 5 bases, and 5 bases had no gene match. The CDR3 loop is CASSAGTSVYNEQFF. DNA of the CDR3: TGTGCCAGCAGTGCCGGGACTAGCGTGTACAATGAGCAGTTCTTC.

The V call is TRBV3-1 (or the pseudogene TRBV3-2), the J call TRBJ1-6, with a possible D match to TRBD1 (6 bases). CDR3 length equals 20 residues. Trimming stripped 0 bases from V and 0 bases from J, with 18 bases between. Germline V CDR1 and CDR2: LGHDT, YNNKEL (reference sequence). This chain's CDR3 is CASSQDLNRELSSYNSPLHF. The CDR3 DNA reads as TGTGCCAGCAGCCAAGATCTCAACAGGGAACTAAGCTCCTATAATTCACCCCTCCACTTT.

This chain joins TRBV5-1 and TRBJ1-1; D call uncertain. The V gene's germline CDR1 is SGHRS and CDR2 YFSETQ. This CDR3 contains 14 residues. The ends were cut back, 4 bases at V and 2 bases at J, with 12 bases in the middle. The CDR3 nucleotides read TGCGCCAGCAGCACCCCCGCGGGAAACACTGAAGCTTTCTTT. Protein: CASSTPAGNTEAFF.

The V and J genes are TRBV7-3 and TRBJ1-6; D may be TRBD1 (5 bases). Germline assignment: CDR1 SGHTA and CDR2 FQGTGA. Trimming left V 2 bases short and J 7 bases short, with 12 bases between. The CDR3 runs 15 residues. This CDR3 is CASSLVPDSNSPLHF. CDR3 nucleotides: TGTGCCAGCAGCTTAGTCCCAGACAGCAATTCACCCCTCCACTTT.